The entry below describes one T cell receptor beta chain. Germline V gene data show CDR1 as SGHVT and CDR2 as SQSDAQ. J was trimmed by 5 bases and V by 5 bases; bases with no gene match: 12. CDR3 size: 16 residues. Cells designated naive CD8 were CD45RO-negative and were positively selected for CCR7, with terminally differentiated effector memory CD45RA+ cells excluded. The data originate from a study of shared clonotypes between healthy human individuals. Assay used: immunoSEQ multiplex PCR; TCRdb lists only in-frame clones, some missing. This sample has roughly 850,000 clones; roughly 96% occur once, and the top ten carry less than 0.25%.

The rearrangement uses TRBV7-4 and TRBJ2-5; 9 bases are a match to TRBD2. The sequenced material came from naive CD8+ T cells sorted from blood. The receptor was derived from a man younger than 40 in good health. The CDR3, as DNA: TGTGCCAGCAGCCCCAGGATAGCGGGAGTTAGGGAGACCCAGTACTTC. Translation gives CASSPRIAGVRETQYF. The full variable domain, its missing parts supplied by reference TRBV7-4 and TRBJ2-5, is GAGVSQSPRYKVAKRGRDVALRCDSISGHVTLYWYRQTLGQGSEVLTYSQSDAQRDKSGRPSGRFSAERPERSVSTLKIQRTEQGDSAVYLCASSPRIAGVRETQYFGPGTRLLVL.